These 16 T cell receptor beta chains were all obtained from the same sample, sequenced in a study of human T cells and chemical hapten exposure. Sample time point: healthy volunteer bleed at 2 weeks. The total RNA was obtained from whole blood that was not fractionated. Each CDR3 protein is one row after TCRdb ran MiXCR on the RACE reads. The table shows some 45,000 distinct CDR3 sequences, with 4% to 4.5% occurring only once. Sample: whole blood. Receptors were obtained from a human donor in good health. Some clones in this sample may be carry-over from other donors' samples.

The V gene is TRBV14, the J gene TRBJ2-1; 7 positions agree with TRBD1. Trimming at V came to 3 bases and at J to 2 bases, leaving 7 bases not matched to a gene. The CDR3 length is 16 residues. Germline lookup yields CDR1 SGHDN and CDR2 FVKESK. CDR3: CASSQRQGFTYNEQFF. The DNA for the CDR3 is TGTGCCAGCAGCCAGAGACAGGGTTTCACCTACAATGAGCAGTTCTTC.

This clonotype turned up a few times. The rearrangement joins TRBV25-1 to TRBJ2-1; D unclear. Germline CDR1 and CDR2: MGHDK and SYGVNS. The CDR3 totals 13 residues. The V end lost 5 bases, the J end lost 3 bases, and 8 bases lay between the germline ends. This chain's CDR3 is CASSSPSYNEQFF. CDR3 DNA sequence: TGTGCCAGCAGTTCCCCGAGCTACAATGAGCAGTTCTTC.

This clonotype was seen ten or more times. The rearrangement links TRBV6-5 to TRBJ2-5; the D gene is possibly TRBD1 (5 bases). Germline V lookup: CDR1 MNHEY, CDR2 SVGAGI. CDR3 length equals 14 residues. The V end lost 2 bases, the J end lost 1 base, and 8 bases lay between the germline ends. CDR3 loop: CASSYNGAQETQYF. CDR3 DNA sequence: TGTGCCAGCAGTTACAATGGGGCCCAAGAGACCCAGTACTTC.

This clonotype was seen only a few times. The rearrangement joins TRBV2 to TRBJ2-4; D gene unclear. Trimming cost V 3 bases and J 2 bases, with 8 bases left between them. Germline V lookup: CDR1 SNHLY, CDR2 FYNNEI. The CDR3 spans 14 residues. DNA for the CDR3: TGTGCCAGCAGTGATACGTTAACCAAAAACATTCAGTACTTC. Protein: CASSDTLTKNIQYF.

This clonotype was observed a few times. The rearrangement links TRBV2 to TRBJ2-4, with 7 bases matching TRBD2. Germline loops: CDR1 SNHLY, CDR2 FYNNEI. Losses at the gene ends were 7 bases for V and 8 bases for J; bases not matched to a gene: 5. This CDR3 has 12 amino acids. The CDR3 protein is CASMGGVDIQYF. CDR3 DNA sequence: TGTGCCAGCATGGGGGGGGTGGACATTCAGTACTTC.

The table lists this clonotype with many counts. This chain joins TRBV5-1 and TRBJ1-1, with 8 bases aligning to TRBD1. Germline-derived CDR1 and CDR2 are SGHRS and YFSETQ. The CDR3 contains 15 residues. After removal of 0 bases from V and 5 bases from J, the junction contained 6 bases not matched to a gene. CDR3 coding DNA: TGCGCCAGCAGCTTGGTCGTGACAGGGGATACTGAAGCTTTCTTT. It encodes CASSLVVTGDTEAFF.

J is TRBJ1-1 and V is TRBV11-2; 7 positions match TRBD1. The junction had 5 bases not matched to a gene; V was cut back by 4 bases and J by 6 bases. This CDR3 is built from 13 residues. The germline V gene encodes CDR1 SGHAT and CDR2 FQNNGV. CDR3 nucleotide sequence: TGTGCCAGCAGCTCCAAGGGGGCGGCTGAAGCTTTCTTT. The encoded protein is CASSSKGAAEAFF.

This clonotype was observed many times. This chain joins TRBV28 and TRBJ2-7; D unclear. The CDR3 length is 13 residues. The germline V gene has CDR1 MDHEN and CDR2 SYDVKM. V shed 5 bases and J shed 3 bases, with 11 bases lying between them. The CDR3 nucleotides are TGTGCCAGCAGTCTCCCCGAGTTCTACGAGCAGTACTTC. Encoded protein: CASSLPEFYEQYF.

This clonotype was seen only a few times. The chain links TRBV28 to TRBJ2-1; the D gene is possibly TRBD2 (6 bases). The germline V gene encodes CDR1 MDHEN and CDR2 SYDVKM. The CDR3 has 15 residues. V lost 9 bases and J lost 5, with 20 bases in between. DNA for the CDR3: TGTGCCAGTAATTTTGGAGGGCCCGGGAACAATGAGCAGTTCTTC. Protein product: CASNFGGPGNNEQFF.

This chain connects TRBV30 to TRBJ2-7; D could derive from TRBD1 or TRBD2 (7 bases each). The V end was cut by 4 bases, the J end by 0 bases, with 16 bases between. The length of the CDR3 is 15 residues. Germline loops: CDR1 GTSNPN, CDR2 SVGIG (reference sequence). CDR3 residues: CAWNWGGGLSYEQYF. CDR3 nucleotide sequence: TGTGCCTGGAATTGGGGAGGGGGCCTCTCCTACGAGCAGTACTTC.

This clonotype was counted between two and nine times. This chain joins TRBV20-1 and TRBJ2-2, with D perhaps TRBD1 or TRBD2 (7 bases each). Between the trimmed V and J ends, which lost 5 bases and 6 bases, there was a span of 19 bases. Germline values: CDR1 DFQATT, CDR2 SNEGSKA (reference sequence). This CDR3 region has 15 residues. CDR3 coding DNA: TGCAGTGCTCCGAACCACAGGGGAGGGGCCGGGGAGCTGTTTTTT. Encoded protein: CSAPNHRGGAGELFF.

In this sample, this clonotype turned up many times. This chain connects TRBV29-1 to TRBJ1-1; the D gene is possibly TRBD1 (5 bases). V lost 4 bases and J lost 1, with 7 bases in between. This CDR3 region has 12 residues. Germline assignment: CDR1 SQVTM and CDR2 ANQGSEA. In DNA, the CDR3 is TGCAGCGTTGTCGGGGGGAACACTGAAGCTTTCTTT. Protein product: CSVVGGNTEAFF. The whole variable domain, remainder taken from reference TRBV29-1 and TRBJ1-1, is SAVISQKPSRDICQRGTSLTIQCQVDSQVTMMFWYRQQPGQSLTLIATANQGSEATYESGFVIDKFPISRPNLTFSTLTVSNMSPEDSSIYLCSVVGGNTEAFFGQGTRLTVV.

This clonotype was counted only a few times. J is TRBJ2-7 and V is TRBV6-2 or TRBV6-3; D is unresolved. Germline loops: CDR1 MNHEY, CDR2 SVGEGT. Trimming took off 4 bases at V and 2 bases at J, with 12 bases between the two ends. This CDR3 spans 14 amino acids. The CDR3 DNA reads TGTGCCAGCAGTTTCGGGTCTCGTACCTACGAGCAGTACTTC. It translates to CASSFGSRTYEQYF.

There are many counts of this clonotype. This chain uses TRBV28 with TRBJ2-7; TRBD2 is a possible D gene (6 bases). This CDR3 contains 12 residues. Germline CDR1 MDHEN, CDR2 SYDVKM. V lost 11 bases and J lost 1, with 12 bases in between. For the CDR3, the DNA is TGTGCCGCCAGGGACTCTTCCTACGAGCAGTACTTC. It codes for CAARDSSYEQYF.

In its sample, this clonotype was seen many times. This sequence joins TRBV7-2 and TRBJ2-7; 7 positions match TRBD2. The trim removed 5 bases at V and 5 bases at J, leaving 12 bases unmatched. Germline values: CDR1 SGHTA, CDR2 FQGNSA. CDR3 length: 15 residues. This chain's CDR3 is CASSPRWWEGHEQYF. The CDR3 nucleotides are TGTGCCAGCAGCCCCCGCTGGTGGGAGGGCCACGAGCAGTACTTC.

The chain employs TRBV2 and TRBJ2-1; tentative D call: TRBD2 (6 bases). Germline lookup yields CDR1 SNHLY and CDR2 FYNNEI. The CDR3 totals 13 residues. Trimming cost V 7 bases and J 9 bases, with 16 bases left between them. This CDR3 reads CASTSFREFEQFF. The CDR3 coding sequence is TGTGCCAGCACGTCGTTCCGGGAGTTTGAGCAGTTCTTC.